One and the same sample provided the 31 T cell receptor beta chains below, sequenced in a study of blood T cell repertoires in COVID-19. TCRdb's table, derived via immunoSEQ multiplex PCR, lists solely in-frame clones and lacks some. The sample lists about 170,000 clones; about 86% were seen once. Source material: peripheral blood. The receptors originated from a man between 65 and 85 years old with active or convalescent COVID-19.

CDR3 DNA sequence: TGTGCCAGTAGTATTGGAACGGCGGCGCGGCCCCAGCATTTT. Its translation: CASSIGTAARPQHF. J is TRBJ1-5 and V is TRBV19; D is unresolved. V gave up 3 bases and J gave up 9 bases, with 15 bases separating them. The CDR3 is 14 residues long. The germline gives CDR1 LNHDA, CDR2 SQIVND (reference sequence).

The CDR3 DNA sequence: TGTGCCAGCAGCTTGGCCGGTACTAACTATGGCTACACCTTC. It encodes CASSLAGTNYGYTF. The rearrangement links TRBV5-6 to TRBJ1-2, with D unresolved. Trimming removed 0 bases from V and 0 bases from J, with 6 bases in between. This CDR3 comprises 14 residues. Germline V lookup: CDR1 SGHDT, CDR2 YYEEEE.

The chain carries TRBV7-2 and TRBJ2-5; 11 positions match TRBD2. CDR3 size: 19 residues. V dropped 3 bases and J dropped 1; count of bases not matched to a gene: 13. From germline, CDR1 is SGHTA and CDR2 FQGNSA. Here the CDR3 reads CASSFQVGLGTSGQETQYF. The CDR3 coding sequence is TGTGCCAGCAGCTTCCAGGTTGGACTCGGGACTAGCGGCCAAGAGACCCAGTACTTC.

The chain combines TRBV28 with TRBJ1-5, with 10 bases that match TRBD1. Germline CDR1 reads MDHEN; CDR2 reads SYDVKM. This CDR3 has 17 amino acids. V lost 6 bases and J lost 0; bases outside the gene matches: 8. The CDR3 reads CASRTRTGGYSNQPQHF. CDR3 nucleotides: TGTGCCAGCAGGACCAGGACAGGGGGTTATAGCAATCAGCCCCAGCATTTT.

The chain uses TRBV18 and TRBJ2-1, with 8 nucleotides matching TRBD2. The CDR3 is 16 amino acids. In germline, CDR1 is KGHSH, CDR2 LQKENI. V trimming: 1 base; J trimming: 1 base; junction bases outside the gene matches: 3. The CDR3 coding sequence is TGTGCCAGCTCACCACGGGGACTAGTTTCCTACAATGAGCAGTTCTTC. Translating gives CASSPRGLVSYNEQFF.

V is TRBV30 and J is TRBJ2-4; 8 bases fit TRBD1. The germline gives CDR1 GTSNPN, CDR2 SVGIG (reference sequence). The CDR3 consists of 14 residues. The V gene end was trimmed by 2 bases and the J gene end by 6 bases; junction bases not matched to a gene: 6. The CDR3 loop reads CAWSNNRGRNIQYF. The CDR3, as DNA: TGTGCCTGGAGTAACAACAGGGGGAGAAACATTCAGTACTTC. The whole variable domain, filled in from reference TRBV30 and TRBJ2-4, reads SQTIHQWPATLVQPVGSPLSLECTVEGTSNPNLYWYRQAAGRGLQLLFYSVGIGQISSEVPQNLSASRPQDRQFILSSKKLLLSDSGFYLCAWSNNRGRNIQYFGAGTRLSVL.

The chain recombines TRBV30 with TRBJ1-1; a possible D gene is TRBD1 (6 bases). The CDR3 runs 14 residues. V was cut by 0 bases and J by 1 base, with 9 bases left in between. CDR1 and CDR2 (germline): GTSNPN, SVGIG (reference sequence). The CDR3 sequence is CAWSVGRGNTEAFF. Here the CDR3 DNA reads TGTGCCTGGAGTGTGGGCAGGGGGAACACTGAAGCTTTCTTT.

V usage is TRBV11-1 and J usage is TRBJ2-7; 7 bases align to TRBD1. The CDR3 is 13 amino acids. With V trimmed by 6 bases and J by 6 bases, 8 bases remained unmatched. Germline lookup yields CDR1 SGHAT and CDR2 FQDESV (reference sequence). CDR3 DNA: TGTGCCAGCAGACGGACAGGCCTGGCCGAGCAGTACTTC. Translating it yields CASRRTGLAEQYF.

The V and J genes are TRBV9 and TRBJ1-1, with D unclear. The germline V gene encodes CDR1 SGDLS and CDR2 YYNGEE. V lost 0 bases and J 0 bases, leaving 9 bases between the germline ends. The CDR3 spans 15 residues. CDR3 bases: TGTGCCAGCAGCGTAGACGGCGGGTTGAACACTGAAGCTTTCTTT. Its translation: CASSVDGGLNTEAFF.

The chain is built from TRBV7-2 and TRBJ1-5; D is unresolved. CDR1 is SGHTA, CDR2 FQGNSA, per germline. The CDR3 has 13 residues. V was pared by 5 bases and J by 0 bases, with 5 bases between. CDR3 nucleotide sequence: TGTGCCAGCAGCCCCAGTAGCAATCAGCCCCAGCATTTT. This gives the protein CASSPSSNQPQHF.

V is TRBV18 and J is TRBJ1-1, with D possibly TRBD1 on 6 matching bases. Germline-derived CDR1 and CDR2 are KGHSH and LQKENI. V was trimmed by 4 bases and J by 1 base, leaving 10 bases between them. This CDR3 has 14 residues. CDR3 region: CASSQNRENTEAFF. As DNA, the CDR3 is TGTGCCAGCTCACAAAACAGGGAGAACACTGAAGCTTTCTTT.

For the CDR3, the DNA is TGTGCCAGCAGCTTGTGGGGACAGGGGCAAGAGACCCAGTACTTC. Translating it yields CASSLWGQGQETQYF. This chain connects TRBV5-5 to TRBJ2-5; 10 nucleotides align to TRBD1. This CDR3 contains 15 residues. V was pared by 1 base and J by 2 bases, with 2 bases of the junction left unmatched. Looked up from germline, CDR1 is SGHKS and CDR2 is YYEKEE (reference sequence).

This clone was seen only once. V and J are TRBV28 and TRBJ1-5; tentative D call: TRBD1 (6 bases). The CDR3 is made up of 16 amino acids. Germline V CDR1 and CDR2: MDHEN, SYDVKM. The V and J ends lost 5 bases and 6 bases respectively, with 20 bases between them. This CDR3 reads CASSLSSGTRGQPQHF. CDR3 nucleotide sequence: TGTGCCAGCAGTCTATCCTCCGGGACCAGGGGTCAGCCCCAGCATTTT.

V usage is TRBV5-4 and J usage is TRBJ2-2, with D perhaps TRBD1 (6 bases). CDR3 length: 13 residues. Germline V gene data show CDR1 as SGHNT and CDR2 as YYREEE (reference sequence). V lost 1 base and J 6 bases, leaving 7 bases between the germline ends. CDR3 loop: CASSLRGSGELFF. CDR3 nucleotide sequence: TGTGCCAGCAGCTTGAGGGGGTCCGGGGAGCTGTTTTTT. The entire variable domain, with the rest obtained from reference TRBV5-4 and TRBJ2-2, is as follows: ETGVTQSPTHLIKTRGQQVTLRCSSQSGHNTVSWYQQALGQGPQFIFQYYREEENGRGNFPPRFSGLQFPNYSSELNVNALELDDSALYLCASSLRGSGELFFGEGSRLTVL.

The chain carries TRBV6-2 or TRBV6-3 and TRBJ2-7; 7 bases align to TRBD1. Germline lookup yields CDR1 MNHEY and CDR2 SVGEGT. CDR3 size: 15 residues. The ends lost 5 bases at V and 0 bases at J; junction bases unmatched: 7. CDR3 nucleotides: TGTGCCAGCAGTCCACCCCGGGACAGCTCCTACGAGCAGTACTTC. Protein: CASSPPRDSSYEQYF.

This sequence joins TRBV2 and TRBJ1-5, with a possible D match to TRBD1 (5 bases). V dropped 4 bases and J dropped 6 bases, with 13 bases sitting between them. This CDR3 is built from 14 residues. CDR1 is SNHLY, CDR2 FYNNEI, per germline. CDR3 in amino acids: CASSGGAGSQPQHF. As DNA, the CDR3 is TGTGCCAGCAGTGGTGGGGCAGGATCTCAGCCCCAGCATTTT.

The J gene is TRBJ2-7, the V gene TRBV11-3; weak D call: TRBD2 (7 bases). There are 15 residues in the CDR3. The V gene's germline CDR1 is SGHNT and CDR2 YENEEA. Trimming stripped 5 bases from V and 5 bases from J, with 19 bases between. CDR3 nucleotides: TGTGCCAGCAGCCCCGGGGGAGGGGGTATCAACGAGCAGTACTTC. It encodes CASSPGGGGINEQYF.

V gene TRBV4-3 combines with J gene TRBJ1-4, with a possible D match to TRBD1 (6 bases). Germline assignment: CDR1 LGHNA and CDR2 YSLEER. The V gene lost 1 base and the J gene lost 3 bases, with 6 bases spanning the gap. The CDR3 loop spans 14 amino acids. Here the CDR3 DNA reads TGCGCCAGCAGCCAAGGGACAGCTAATGAAAAACTGTTTTTT. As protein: CASSQGTANEKLFF.

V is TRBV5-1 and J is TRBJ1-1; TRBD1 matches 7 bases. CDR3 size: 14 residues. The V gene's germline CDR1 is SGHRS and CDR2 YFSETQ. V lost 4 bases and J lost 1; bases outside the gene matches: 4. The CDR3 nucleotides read TGCGCCAGCAGCGCTCAGGGGGGGAACACTGAAGCTTTCTTT. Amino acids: CASSAQGGNTEAFF.

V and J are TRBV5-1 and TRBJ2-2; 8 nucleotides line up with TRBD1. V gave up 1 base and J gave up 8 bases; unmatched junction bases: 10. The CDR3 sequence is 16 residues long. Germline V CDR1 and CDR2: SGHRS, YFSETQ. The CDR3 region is CASSLLGQGVGGELFF. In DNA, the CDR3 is TGCGCCAGCAGCTTGCTCGGACAGGGAGTGGGAGGGGAGCTGTTTTTT.

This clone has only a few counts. CDR3 coding DNA: TGTGCCAGTAGCCTTGGGGAGGGCTACGAGCAGTACTTC. Translation gives CASSLGEGYEQYF. The chain is built from TRBV19 and TRBJ2-7; TRBD2 agrees at 7 bases. The CDR3 covers 13 residues. Germline V CDR1 and CDR2: LNHDA, SQIVND (reference sequence). After removal of 6 bases from V and 3 bases from J, the junction contained 5 bases not matched to a gene.

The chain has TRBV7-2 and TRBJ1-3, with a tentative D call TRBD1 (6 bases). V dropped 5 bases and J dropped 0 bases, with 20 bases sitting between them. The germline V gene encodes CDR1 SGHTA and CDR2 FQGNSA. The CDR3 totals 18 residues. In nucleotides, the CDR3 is TGTGCCAGCAGCCGCGAGGCTAGGGGGACGGCCTCTGGAAACACCATATATTTT. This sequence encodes CASSREARGTASGNTIYF.

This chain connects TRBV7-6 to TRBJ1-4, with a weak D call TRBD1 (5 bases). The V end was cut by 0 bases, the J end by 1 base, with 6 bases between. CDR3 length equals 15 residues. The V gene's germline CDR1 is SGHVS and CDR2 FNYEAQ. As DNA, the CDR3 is TGTGCCAGCAGCTTAGCCGGGGGAACTAATGAAAAACTGTTTTTT. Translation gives CASSLAGGTNEKLFF.

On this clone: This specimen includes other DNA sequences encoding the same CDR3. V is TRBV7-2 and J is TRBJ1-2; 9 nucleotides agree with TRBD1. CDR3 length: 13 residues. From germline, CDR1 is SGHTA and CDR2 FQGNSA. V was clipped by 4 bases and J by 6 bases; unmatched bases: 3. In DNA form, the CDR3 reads TGTGCCAGCAGCTCGGGACAGGGAGATGGCTACACCTTC. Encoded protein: CASSSGQGDGYTF. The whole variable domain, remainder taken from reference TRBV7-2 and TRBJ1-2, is GAGVSQSPSNKVTEKGKDVELRCDPISGHTALYWYRQSLGQGLEFLIYFQGNSAPDKSGLPSDRFSAERTGGSVSTLTIQRTQQEDSAVYLCASSSGQGDGYTFGSGTRLTVV.

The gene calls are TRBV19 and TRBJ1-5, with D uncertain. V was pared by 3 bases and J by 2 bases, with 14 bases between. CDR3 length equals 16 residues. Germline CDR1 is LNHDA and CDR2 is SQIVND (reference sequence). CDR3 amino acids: CASSMRGIVGNQPQHF. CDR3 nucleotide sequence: TGTGCCAGTAGTATGCGAGGGATCGTGGGCAATCAGCCCCAGCATTTT.

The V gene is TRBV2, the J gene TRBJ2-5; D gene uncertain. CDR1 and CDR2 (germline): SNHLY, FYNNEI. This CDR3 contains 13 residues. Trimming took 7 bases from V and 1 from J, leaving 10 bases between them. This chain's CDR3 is CASIGSAQETQYF. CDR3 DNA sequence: TGTGCCAGCATCGGGTCAGCCCAAGAGACCCAGTACTTC.

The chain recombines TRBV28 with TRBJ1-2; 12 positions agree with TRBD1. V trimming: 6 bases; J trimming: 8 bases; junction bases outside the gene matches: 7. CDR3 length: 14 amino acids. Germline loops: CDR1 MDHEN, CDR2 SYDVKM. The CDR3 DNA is TGTGCCAGCAGCCGGGACAGGGGGCGGGGAGGCTACACCTTC. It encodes CASSRDRGRGGYTF.

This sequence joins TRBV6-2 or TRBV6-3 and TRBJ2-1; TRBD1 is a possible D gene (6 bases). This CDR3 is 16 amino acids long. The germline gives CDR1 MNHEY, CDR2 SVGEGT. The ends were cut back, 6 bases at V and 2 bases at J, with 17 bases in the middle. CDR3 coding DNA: TGTGCCAGCAGCAACGGACAGCAGAGCCCCTACAATGAGCAGTTCTTC. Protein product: CASSNGQQSPYNEQFF.

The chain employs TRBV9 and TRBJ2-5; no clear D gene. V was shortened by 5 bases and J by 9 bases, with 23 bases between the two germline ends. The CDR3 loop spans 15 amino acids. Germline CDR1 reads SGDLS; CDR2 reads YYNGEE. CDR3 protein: CASSVSREVAVAQYF. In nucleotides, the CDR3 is TGTGCCAGCAGTGTCTCTCGCGAGGTAGCCGTGGCCCAGTACTTC.

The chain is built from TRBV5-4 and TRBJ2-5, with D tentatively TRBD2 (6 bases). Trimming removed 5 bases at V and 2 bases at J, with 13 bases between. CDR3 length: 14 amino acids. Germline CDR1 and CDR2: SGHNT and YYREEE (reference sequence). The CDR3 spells CASRDRGLQETQYF. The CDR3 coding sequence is TGTGCCAGCAGAGATCGGGGGTTACAAGAGACCCAGTACTTC.

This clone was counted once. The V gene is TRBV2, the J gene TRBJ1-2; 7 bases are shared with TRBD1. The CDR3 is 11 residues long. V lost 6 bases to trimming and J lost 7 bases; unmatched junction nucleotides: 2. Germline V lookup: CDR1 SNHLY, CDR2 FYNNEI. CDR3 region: CASRPGGGYTF. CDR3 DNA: TGTGCCAGCAGGCCAGGGGGTGGCTACACCTTC.